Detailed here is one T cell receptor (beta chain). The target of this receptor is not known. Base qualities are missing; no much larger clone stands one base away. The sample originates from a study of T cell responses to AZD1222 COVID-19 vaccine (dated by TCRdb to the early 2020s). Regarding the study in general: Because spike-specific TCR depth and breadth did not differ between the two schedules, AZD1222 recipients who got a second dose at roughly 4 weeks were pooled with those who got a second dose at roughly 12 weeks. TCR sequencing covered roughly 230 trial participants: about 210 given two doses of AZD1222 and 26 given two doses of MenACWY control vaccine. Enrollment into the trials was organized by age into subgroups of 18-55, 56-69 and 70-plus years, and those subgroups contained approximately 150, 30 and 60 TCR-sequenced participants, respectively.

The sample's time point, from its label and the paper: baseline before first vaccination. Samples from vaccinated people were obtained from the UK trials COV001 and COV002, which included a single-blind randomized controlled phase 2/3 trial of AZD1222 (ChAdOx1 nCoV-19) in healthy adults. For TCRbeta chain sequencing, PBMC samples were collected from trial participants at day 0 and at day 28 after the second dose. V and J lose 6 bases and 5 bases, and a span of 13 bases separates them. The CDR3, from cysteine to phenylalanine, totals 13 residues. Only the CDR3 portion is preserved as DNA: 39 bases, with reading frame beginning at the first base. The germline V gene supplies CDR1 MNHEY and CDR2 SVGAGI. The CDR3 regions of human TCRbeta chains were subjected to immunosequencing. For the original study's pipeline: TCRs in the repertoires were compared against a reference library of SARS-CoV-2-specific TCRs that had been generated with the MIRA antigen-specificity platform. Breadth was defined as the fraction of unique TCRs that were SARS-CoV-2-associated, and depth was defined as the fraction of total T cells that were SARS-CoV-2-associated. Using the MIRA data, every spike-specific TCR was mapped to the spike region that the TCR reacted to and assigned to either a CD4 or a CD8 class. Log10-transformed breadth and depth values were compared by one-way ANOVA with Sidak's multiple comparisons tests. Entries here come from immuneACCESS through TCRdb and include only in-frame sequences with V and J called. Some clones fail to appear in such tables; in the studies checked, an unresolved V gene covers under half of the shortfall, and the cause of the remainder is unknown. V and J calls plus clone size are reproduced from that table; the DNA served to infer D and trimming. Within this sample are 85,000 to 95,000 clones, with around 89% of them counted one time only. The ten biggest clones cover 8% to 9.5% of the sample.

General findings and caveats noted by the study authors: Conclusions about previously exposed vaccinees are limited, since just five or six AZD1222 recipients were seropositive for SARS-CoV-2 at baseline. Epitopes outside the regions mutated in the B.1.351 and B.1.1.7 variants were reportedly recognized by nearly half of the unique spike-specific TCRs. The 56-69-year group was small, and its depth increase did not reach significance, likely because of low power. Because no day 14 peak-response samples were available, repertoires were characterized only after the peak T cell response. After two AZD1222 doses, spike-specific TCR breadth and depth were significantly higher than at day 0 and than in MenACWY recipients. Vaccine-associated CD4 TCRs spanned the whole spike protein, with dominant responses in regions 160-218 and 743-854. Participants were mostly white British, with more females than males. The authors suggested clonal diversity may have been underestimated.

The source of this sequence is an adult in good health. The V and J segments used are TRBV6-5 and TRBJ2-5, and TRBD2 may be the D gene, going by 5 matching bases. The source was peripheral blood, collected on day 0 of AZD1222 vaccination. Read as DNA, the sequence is TGTGCCAGCAGGGATCCCTGGAGGGAGACCCAGTACTTC. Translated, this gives CASRDPWRETQYF.